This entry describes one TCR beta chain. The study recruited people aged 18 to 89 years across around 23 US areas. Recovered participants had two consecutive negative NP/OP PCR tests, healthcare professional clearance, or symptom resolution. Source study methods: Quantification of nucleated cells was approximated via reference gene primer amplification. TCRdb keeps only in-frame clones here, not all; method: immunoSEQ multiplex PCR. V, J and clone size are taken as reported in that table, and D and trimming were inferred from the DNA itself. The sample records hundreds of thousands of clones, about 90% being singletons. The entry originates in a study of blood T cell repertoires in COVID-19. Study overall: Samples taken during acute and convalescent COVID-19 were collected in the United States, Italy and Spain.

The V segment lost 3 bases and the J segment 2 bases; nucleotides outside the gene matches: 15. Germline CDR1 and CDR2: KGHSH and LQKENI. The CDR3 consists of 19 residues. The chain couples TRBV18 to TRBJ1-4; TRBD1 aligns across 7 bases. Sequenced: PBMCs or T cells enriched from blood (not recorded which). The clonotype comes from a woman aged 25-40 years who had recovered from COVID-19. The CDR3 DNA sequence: TGTGCCAGCTCACCCCGACAGGGATCCCCTACGACGACTAATGAAAAACTGTTTTTT. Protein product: CASSPRQGSPTTTNEKLFF. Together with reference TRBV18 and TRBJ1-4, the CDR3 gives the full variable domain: NAGVMQNPRHLVRRRGQEARLRCSPMKGHSHVYWYRQLPEEGLKFMVYLQKENIIDESGMPKERFSAEFPKEGPSILRIQQVVRGDSAAYFCASSPRQGSPTTTNEKLFFGSGTQLSVL.